The present T cell receptor beta chain was sequenced within a study of OX40 agonist ivuxolimab in advanced cancers. Study overall: An agonistic anti-OX40 (CD134) antibody, ivuxolimab, was used to treat the patients. The study, taken as a whole, reports: Among some nonresponders, normalized T-cell clonal expansion was also low.

Worth noting for this clone: Its matching antigen is unknown.

The CDR3 has 16 amino acids. The V gene's germline CDR1 is MDHEN and CDR2 SYDVKM. Deletions cut 2 bases from V and 1 base from J, with 15 bases between. TCRdb's copy holds only in-frame clones and misses some; the assay was immunoSEQ multiplex PCR. The table lists 30,000 to 40,000 clones, roughly 82% of them singletons, with 23% in the top ten. The input for sequencing was CD4+ or CD8+ T cells sorted from blood, taken in a trial of the OX40 agonist ivuxolimab. This clonotype was sampled from an adult with an advanced solid tumor such as melanoma, head and neck, liver or kidney cancer. The genes are TRBV28 and TRBJ2-7; D is perhaps TRBD1 or TRBD2 (7 bases each). In DNA, the CDR3 is TGTGCCAGCAGTTTACCCCGACAGGGAGGGTCCTACGAGCAGTACTTC. Translation: CASSLPRQGGSYEQYF.